This TCR beta chain derives from a study of human T cells and chemical hapten exposure. Study context: An approximately 2 cm by approximately 2 cm inner upper arm patch received 2% DPC for sensitization. Alopecia areata, totalis or universalis affected patients who were mostly female.

A remark on this clonotype: Antigen unknown.

Study-wide results and limits: Significantly more large CDR3 similarity clusters were formed by expanded TCRs than by controls.

The time point is: patch test 1, 2 weeks after DPC sensitization. Treatment denoted: therapeutic diphenylcyclopropenone sensitization with weekly scalp DPC. CDR1 is SGHRS and CDR2 is YFSETQ in the germline V gene. The J segment lost 0 bases and the V segment lost 0 bases, leaving 8 bases of the junction unmatched. The CDR3 has 17 amino acids. TCRdb reprocessed the RACE reads via MiXCR and lists one record per CDR3 protein. The table includes approximately 100,000 distinct CDR3 sequences, about 11% detected once. Sequenced here: whole blood, sampled in connection with sensitization to the hapten diphenylcyclopropenone (DPC). This sequence originates from a woman in her 40s with alopecia areata. Some clones in this sample may be carry-over from other donors' samples. The rearrangement links TRBV5-1 to TRBJ2-7, with 8 bases fitting TRBD2. CDR3 in amino acids: CASSLGLAGPSSYEQYF. The CDR3 DNA is TGCGCCAGCAGCTTGGGCCTAGCGGGCCCCAGCTCCTACGAGCAGTACTTC.